The T cell receptor beta chain described here comes from a study of CD8 T cells in ankylosing spondylitis. TCRdb processed the 5' RACE reads anew with MiXCR; each CDR3 protein has one entry. Of some 300,000 distinct CDR3 sequences listed, less than 25% are singletons. The J segment lost 3 bases and the V segment lost 2 bases, leaving 5 bases of the junction unmatched. Germline assignment: CDR1 DFQATT and CDR2 SNEGSKA (reference sequence). The CDR3 covers 15 residues. On this clonotype itself: Antigen unknown.

Study-level findings and limits: Disease-associated clones were reportedly significantly overrepresented in matched ankylosing spondylitis synovial fluid. Typical of ankylosing spondylitis blood, it appeared, was a TCR beta motif of several highly homologous variants.

The sequenced sample was blood, either unsorted or a sorted T cell fraction (not recorded which). This clonotype was sampled from a female donor with ankylosing spondylitis or in good health (not recorded which). The chain combines TRBV20-1 with TRBJ2-7; 12 bases are shared with TRBD2. The CDR3 sequence: CSARRLAGVLYEQYF. The CDR3 DNA reads as TGCAGTGCTAGAAGACTAGCGGGAGTACTCTACGAGCAGTACTTC.